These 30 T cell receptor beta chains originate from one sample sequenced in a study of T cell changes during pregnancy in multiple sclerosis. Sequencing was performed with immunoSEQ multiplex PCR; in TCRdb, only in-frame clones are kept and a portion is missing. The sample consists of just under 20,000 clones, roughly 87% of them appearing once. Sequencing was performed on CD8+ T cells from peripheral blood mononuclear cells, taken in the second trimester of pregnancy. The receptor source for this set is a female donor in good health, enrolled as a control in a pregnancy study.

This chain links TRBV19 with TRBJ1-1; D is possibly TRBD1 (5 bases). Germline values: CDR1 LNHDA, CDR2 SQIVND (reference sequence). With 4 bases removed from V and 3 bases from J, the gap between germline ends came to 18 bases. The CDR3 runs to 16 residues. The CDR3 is CASSKTVKDVDTEAFF. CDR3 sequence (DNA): TGTGCCAGTAGTAAGACAGTGAAGGACGTTGACACTGAAGCTTTCTTT.

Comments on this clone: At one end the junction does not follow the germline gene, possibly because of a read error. CDR3 in amino acids: CASSSGLAGYNEQFF. The CDR3 bases are TGTGCTAGCAGCTCGGGACTAGCGGGCTACAATGAGCAGTTCTTC. The V and J genes are TRBV7-7 and TRBJ2-1; 12 bases are shared with TRBD2. Germline V gene sequence: CDR1 SSHAT, CDR2 FNYEAQ (reference sequence). The CDR3 is 15 amino acids.

The CDR3 reads CASSEANPPRANYGYTF. The DNA for the CDR3 is TGTGCCAGCAGTGAAGCGAACCCCCCGAGGGCTAACTATGGCTACACCTTC. V usage is TRBV2 and J usage is TRBJ1-2; D gene uncertain. In germline, CDR1 is SNHLY, CDR2 FYNNEI. This CDR3 is 17 amino acids long. V shed 0 bases and J shed 0 bases, with 14 bases lying between them.

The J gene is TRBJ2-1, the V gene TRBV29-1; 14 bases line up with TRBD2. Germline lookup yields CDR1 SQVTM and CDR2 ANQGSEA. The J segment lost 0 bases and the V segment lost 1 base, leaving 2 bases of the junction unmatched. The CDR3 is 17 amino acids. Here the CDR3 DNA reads TGCAGCGTTGAAGGACTAGCGGGGGGGAGCTCCTACAATGAGCAGTTCTTC. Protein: CSVEGLAGGSSYNEQFF.

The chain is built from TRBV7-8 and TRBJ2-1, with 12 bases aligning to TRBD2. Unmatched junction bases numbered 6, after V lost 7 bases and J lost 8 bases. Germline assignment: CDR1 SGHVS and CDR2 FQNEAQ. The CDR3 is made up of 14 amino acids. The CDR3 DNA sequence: TGTGCCAGCACGCGACTAGCGGGAGCGGATGAGCAGTTCTTC. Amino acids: CASTRLAGADEQFF. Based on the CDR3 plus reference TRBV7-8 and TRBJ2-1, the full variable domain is GAGVSQSPRYKVAKRGQDVALRCDPISGHVSLFWYQQALGQGPEFLTYFQNEAQLDKSGLPSDRFFAERPEGSVSTLKIQRTQQEDSAVYLCASTRLAGADEQFFGPGTRLTVL.

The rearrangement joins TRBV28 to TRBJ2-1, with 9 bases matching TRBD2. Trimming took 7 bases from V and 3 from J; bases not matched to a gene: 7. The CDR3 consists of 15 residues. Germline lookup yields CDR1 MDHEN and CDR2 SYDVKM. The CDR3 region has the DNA TGTGCCAGCACTAGCGGGATCAGTCTCTACAATGAGCAGTTCTTC. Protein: CASTSGISLYNEQFF.

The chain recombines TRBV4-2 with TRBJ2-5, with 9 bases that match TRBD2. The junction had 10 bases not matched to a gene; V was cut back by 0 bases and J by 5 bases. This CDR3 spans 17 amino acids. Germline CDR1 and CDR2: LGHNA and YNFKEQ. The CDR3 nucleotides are TGTGCCAGCAGCCAAGAGGTTGGCGGGGGGGCCGGGGAGACCCAGTACTTC. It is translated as CASSQEVGGGAGETQYF.

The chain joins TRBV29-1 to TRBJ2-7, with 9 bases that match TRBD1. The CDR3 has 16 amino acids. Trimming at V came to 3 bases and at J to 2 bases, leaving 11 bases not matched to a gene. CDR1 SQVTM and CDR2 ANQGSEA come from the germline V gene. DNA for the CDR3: TGCAGCGTTGAGGTCGGGGACAGGGAAGCGCCCTACGAGCAGTACTTC. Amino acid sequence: CSVEVGDREAPYEQYF.

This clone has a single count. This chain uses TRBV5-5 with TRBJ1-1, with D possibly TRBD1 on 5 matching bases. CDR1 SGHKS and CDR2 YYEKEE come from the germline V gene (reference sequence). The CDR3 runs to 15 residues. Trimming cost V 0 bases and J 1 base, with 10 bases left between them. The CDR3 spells CASSLGQSSNTEAFF. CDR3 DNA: TGTGCCAGCAGCTTGGGACAGAGCTCGAACACTGAAGCTTTCTTT.

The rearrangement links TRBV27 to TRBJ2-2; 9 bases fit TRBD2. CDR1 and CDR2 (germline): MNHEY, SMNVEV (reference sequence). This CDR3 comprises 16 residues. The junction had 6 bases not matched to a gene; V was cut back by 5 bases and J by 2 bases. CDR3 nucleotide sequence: TGTGCCAGCAGTACGCGACTAGCGGTAAACACCGGGGAGCTGTTTTTT. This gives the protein CASSTRLAVNTGELFF.

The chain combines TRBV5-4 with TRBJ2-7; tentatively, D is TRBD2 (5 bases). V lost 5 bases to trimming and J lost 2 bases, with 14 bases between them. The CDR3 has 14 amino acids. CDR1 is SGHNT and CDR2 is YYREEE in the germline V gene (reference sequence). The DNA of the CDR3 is TGTGCCAGCAGACTAGACGCCGGGCCCTACGAGCAGTACTTC. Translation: CASRLDAGPYEQYF. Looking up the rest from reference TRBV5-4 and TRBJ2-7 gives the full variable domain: ETGVTQSPTHLIKTRGQQVTLRCSSQSGHNTVSWYQQALGQGPQFIFQYYREEENGRGNFPPRFSGLQFPNYSSELNVNALELDDSALYLCASRLDAGPYEQYFGPGTRLTVT.

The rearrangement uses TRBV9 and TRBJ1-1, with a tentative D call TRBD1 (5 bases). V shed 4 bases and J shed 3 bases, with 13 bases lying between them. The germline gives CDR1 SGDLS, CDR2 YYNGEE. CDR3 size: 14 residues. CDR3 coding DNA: TGTGCCAGCAGCCCGCAGGGTCAATACACTGAAGCTTTCTTT. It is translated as CASSPQGQYTEAFF.

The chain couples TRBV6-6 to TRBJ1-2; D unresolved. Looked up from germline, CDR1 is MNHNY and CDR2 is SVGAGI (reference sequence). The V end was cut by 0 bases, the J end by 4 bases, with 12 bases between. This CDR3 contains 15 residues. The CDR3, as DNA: TGTGCCAGCAGTTACTCGATGGGGAGACCCTATGGCTACACCTTC. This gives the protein CASSYSMGRPYGYTF.

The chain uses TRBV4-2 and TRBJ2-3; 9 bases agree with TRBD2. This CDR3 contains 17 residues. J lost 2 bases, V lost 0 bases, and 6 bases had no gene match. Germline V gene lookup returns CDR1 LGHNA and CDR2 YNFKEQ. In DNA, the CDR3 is TGTGCCAGCAGCCAAGACGCGGGGACTAGCACCACAGATACGCAGTATTTT. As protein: CASSQDAGTSTTDTQYF.

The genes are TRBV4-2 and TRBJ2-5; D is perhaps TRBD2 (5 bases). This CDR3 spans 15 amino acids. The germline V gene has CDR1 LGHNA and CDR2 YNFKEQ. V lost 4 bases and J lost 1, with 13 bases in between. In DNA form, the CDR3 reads TGTGCCAGCAGCCCAGTATCTAGCAGCCAAGAGACCCAGTACTTC. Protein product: CASSPVSSSQETQYF.

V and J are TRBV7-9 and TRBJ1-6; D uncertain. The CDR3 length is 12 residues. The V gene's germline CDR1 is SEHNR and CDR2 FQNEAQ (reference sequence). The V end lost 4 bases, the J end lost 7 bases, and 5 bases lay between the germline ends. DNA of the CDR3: TGTGCCAGCAGCTCAGGCAATTCACCCCTCCACTTT. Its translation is CASSSGNSPLHF.

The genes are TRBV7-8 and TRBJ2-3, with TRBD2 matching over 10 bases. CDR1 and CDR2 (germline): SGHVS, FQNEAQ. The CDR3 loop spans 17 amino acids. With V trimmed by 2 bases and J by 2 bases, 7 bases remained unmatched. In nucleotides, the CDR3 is TGTGCCAGCAGCTTAACGGAGACTAGCGGGTCCACAGATACGCAGTATTTT. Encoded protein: CASSLTETSGSTDTQYF.

CDR3 DNA: TGTGGGGCCCGAGAAGAAATGACCTACGAGCAGTACTTC. Encoded protein: CGAREEMTYEQYF. The chain links TRBV10-3 to TRBJ2-5; D is unresolved. The better agreement between TRBJ2-7 and the DNA end casts doubt on the J call. The CDR3 spans 13 residues. Germline CDR1 is ENHRY and CDR2 is SYGVKD.

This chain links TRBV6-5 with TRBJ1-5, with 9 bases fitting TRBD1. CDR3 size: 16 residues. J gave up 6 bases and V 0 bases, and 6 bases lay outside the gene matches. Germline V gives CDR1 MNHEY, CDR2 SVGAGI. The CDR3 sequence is CASSYSGQGNVQPQHF. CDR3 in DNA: TGTGCCAGCAGTTACTCGGGACAGGGCAATGTTCAGCCCCAGCATTTT.

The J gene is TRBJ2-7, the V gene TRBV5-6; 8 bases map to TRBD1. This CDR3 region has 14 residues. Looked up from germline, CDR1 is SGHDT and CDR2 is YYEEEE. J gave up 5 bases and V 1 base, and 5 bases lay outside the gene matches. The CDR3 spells CASSLTGGRNEQYF. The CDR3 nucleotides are TGTGCCAGCAGCTTGACAGGGGGGAGGAACGAGCAGTACTTC.

CDR3 region: CASSPHGQPSYEQYF. Written as DNA, the CDR3 is TGTGCCAGCAGCCCCCATGGGCAGCCCTCCTACGAGCAGTACTTC. The chain recombines TRBV7-6 with TRBJ2-7, with D unresolved. The V end lost 5 bases, the J end lost 0 bases, and 14 bases lay between the germline ends. The germline V gene encodes CDR1 SGHVS and CDR2 FNYEAQ. The length of the CDR3 is 15 residues.

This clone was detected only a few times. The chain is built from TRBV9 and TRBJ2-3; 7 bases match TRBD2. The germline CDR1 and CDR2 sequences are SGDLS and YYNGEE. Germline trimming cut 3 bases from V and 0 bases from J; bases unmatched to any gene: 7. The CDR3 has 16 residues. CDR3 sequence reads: CASSGGGARSTDTQYF. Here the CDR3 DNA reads TGTGCCAGCAGCGGCGGGGGAGCCCGAAGCACAGATACGCAGTATTTT. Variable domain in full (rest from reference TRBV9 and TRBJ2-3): DSGVTQTPKHLITATGQRVTLRCSPRSGDLSVYWYQQSLDQGLQFLIQYYNGEERAKGNILERFSAQQFPDLHSELNLSSLELGDSALYFCASSGGGARSTDTQYFGPGTRLTVL.

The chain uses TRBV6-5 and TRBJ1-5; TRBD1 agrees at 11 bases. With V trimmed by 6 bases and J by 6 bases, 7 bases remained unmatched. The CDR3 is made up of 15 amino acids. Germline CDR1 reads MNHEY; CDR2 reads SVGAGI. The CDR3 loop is CASSLGQGVSQPQHF. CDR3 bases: TGTGCCAGCAGCCTGGGACAGGGGGTTAGTCAGCCCCAGCATTTT.

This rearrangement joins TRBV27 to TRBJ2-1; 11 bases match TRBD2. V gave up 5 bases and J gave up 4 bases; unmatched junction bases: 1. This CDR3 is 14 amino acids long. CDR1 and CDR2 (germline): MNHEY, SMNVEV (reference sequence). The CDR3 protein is CASSLAGGYNEQFF. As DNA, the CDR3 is TGTGCCAGCAGTCTAGCGGGAGGATACAATGAGCAGTTCTTC.

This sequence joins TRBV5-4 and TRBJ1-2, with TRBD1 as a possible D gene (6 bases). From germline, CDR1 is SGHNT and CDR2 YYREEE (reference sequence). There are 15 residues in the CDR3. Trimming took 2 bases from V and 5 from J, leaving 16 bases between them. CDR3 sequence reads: CASSFREQGPYGYTF. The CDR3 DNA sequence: TGTGCCAGCAGCTTTAGGGAACAGGGTCCGTATGGCTACACCTTC.

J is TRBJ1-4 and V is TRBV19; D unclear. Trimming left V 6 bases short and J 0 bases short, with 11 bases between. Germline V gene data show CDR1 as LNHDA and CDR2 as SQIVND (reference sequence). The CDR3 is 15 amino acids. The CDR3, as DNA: TGTGCCAGTAGCCGGGGATTTCCAACTAATGAAAAACTGTTTTTT. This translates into CASSRGFPTNEKLFF. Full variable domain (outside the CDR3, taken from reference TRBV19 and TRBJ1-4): DGGITQSPKYLFRKEGQNVTLSCEQNLNHDAMYWYRQDPGQGLRLIYYSQIVNDFQKGDIAEGYSVSREKKESFPLTVTSAQKNPTAFYLCASSRGFPTNEKLFFGSGTQLSVL.

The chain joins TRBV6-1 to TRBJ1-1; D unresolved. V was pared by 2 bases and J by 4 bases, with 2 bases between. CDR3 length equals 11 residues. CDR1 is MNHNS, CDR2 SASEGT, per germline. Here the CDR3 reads CASSELTEAFF. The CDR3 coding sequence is TGTGCCAGCAGTGAACTCACTGAAGCTTTCTTT.

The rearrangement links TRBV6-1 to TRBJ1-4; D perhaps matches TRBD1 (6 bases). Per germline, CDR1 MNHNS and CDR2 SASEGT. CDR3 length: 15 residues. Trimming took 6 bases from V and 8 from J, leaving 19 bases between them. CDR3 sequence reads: CASSGYRDRGEKLFF. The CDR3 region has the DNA TGTGCCAGCAGCGGGTACAGGGATCGGGGAGAAAAACTGTTTTTT.

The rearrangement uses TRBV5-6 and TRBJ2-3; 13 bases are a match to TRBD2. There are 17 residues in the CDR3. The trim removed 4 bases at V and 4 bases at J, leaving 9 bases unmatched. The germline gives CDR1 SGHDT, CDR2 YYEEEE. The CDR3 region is CASSRSPGLAGADTQYF. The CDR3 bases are TGTGCCAGCAGCCGAAGCCCAGGACTAGCGGGAGCAGATACGCAGTATTTT.

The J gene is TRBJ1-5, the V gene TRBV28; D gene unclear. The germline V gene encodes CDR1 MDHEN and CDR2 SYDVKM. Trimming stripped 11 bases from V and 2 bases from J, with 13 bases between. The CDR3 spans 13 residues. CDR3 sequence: CAVPGPGNQPQHF. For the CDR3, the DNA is TGTGCCGTCCCAGGCCCAGGCAATCAGCCCCAGCATTTT. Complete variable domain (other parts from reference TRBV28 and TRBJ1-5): DVKVTQSSRYLVKRTGEKVFLECVQDMDHENMFWYRQDPGLGLRLIYFSYDVKMKEKGDIPEGYSVSREKKERFSLILESASTNQTSMYLCAVPGPGNQPQHFGDGTRLSIL.